The TCR beta chain under discussion was sequenced for a study of regulatory T cells in long-lasting Graves disease. Across the study: Prior antithyroid drug treatment in newly diagnosed Graves' patients lasted under 3 months. General study points: Peripheral blood alone, not thyroid tissue, underwent study.

This clonotype was seen more than once but under ten times. Its antigen is unknown. Germline V gives CDR1 LGHNA, CDR2 YNFKEQ. V lost 4 bases to trimming and J lost 4 bases; unmatched junction nucleotides: 4. The length of the CDR3 is 14 residues. Time point meaning: newly diagnosed GD, antithyroid drugs for less than 3 months. Making the TCR library involved RNA that had been extracted from PBMCs. Through Arm-PCR of CDR3 regions and iRepertoire HTBI primers, TCR beta libraries were built. TCRdb independently ran MiXCR on the multiplex PCR reads; one entry per CDR3 protein. Among around 500,000 distinct CDR3 sequences listed, approximately 13% were seen once. The same data also contributed to another study, on T cells in Graves' hyperthyroidism and ophthalmopathy. Per that study: In patients aged 18 to 65, hyperthyroidism was newly diagnosed, with duration under 2 months. A set of HTBI primers served as the primers for a first-round RT-PCR of the TCR CDR3.

The rearrangement joins TRBV4-2 to TRBJ2-7, with 10 bases that match TRBD2. The source was peripheral blood mononuclear cells (PBMCs), collected at new diagnosis, from a patient treated with antithyroid drugs. The source of this sequence is a man younger than 45 with Graves disease. CDR3 in amino acids: CASSLTTSGYEQYF. Written as DNA, the CDR3 is TGTGCCAGCAGCCTTACGACTAGCGGGTACGAGCAGTACTTC.